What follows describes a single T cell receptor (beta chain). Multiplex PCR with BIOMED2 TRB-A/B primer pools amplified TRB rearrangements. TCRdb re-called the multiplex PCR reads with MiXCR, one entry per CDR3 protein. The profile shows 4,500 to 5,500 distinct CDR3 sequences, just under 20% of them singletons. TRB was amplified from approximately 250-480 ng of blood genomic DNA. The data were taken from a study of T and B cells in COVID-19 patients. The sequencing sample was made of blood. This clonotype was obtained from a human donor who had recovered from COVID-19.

The CDR3 region is CASSEWGGTNTGELFF. The CDR3 nucleotides read TGTGCCAGCAGTGAATGGGGAGGGACGAACACCGGGGAGCTGTTTTTT. The chain recombines TRBV25-1 with TRBJ2-2; the match to TRBD2 covers 7 bases. The CDR3 spans 16 residues. The trim removed 1 base at V and 0 bases at J, leaving 2 bases unmatched. Germline values: CDR1 MGHDK, CDR2 SYGVNS.